This TCR beta chain was captured in a study of shared clonotypes between healthy human individuals. Study-level findings and limits: Apart from blood, nothing was sampled; tissue repertoires likely differ. Among several donors, about 5% of naive CD4 clonotypes were found in common.

Tens of thousands of T cell genomes, or about 200 ng DNA, went into the sorted-subset replicate PCRs. Method: immunoSEQ multiplex PCR; TCRdb's copy keeps in-frame clones and lacks some. The data hold 2 million to 3 million clones, with roughly 93% observed a single time. Points on this clone: What it recognizes is unknown.

Germline V gene lookup returns CDR1 SEHNR and CDR2 FQNEAQ (reference sequence). This CDR3 has 12 residues. V gave up 5 bases and J gave up 8 bases; unmatched junction bases: 0. Sequencing was done on a sample of naive CD4+ T cells from PBMCs. Subset noted: CD45RA+ positively selected. The clonotype originates from a man aged 18 to 35 in good health. Some clones in this sample may be carry-over from other donors' samples. The chain combines TRBV7-9 with TRBJ1-6; 7 bases are a match to TRBD1. CDR3 coding DNA: TGTGCCAGCAGCCAGGGGGATTCACCCCTCCACTTT. This encodes CASSQGDSPLHF.